The clone carrying this TCR beta chain was counted only a few times. V lost 6 bases to trimming and J lost 0 bases, with 16 bases between them. Looked up from germline, CDR1 is KGHSH and CDR2 is LQKENI. CDR3 length: 16 residues. TCRdb redid the calling of the PCR reads with MiXCR, one entry per CDR3 protein. The sample consists of about 17,000 distinct CDR3 sequences, around 48% of them appearing once. These data are taken from a study of tumor-infiltrating lymphocytes in oesophageal squamous cell carcinoma. The source material was normal esophageal tissue next to the tumor. The chain joins TRBV18 to TRBJ2-3, with D possibly being TRBD2 (6 bases). The origin of this receptor is a female donor with esophageal squamous cell carcinoma. CDR3 in amino acids: CASSRGTPRSTDTQYF. The CDR3 DNA sequence: TGTGCCAGCTCTCGGGGGACTCCAAGGAGCACAGATACGCAGTATTTT.